The sequence of this T cell receptor (beta chain) was determined in a study of regulatory T cells in long-lasting Graves disease. Library construction for TCR beta used iRepertoire HTBI primers and Arm-PCR of CDR3 regions. MiXCR, run by TCRdb on the multiplex PCR reads, gives a single entry per CDR3 protein. The sample contains around 400,000 distinct CDR3 sequences, 10% to 15% of which appear only once. Specified time point: newly diagnosed GD, antithyroid drugs for less than 3 months. The TCR library was made from RNA that had been extracted from PBMCs in TRIzol. Turning to this clonotype: The antigen is not known.

This CDR3 is built from 14 residues. The V and J ends lost 4 bases and 9 bases, in that order; junction bases with no gene match: 8. CDR1 SGHTA and CDR2 FQGNSA come from the germline V gene. The study, taken as a whole, reports: Possibly, accuracy suffered from the small sample size.

This sample also belongs to another study, concerning T cells in Graves' hyperthyroidism and ophthalmopathy.

V is TRBV7-2 and J is TRBJ2-1; 8 bases fit TRBD2. Sequenced here: peripheral blood mononuclear cells (PBMCs), sampled at new diagnosis, from a patient treated with antithyroid drugs. The source of this sequence is a woman aged 18-29 years with Graves disease. CDR3 sequence: CASSSGLALFEQFF. The CDR3 DNA reads TGTGCCAGCAGCTCTGGACTAGCTCTTTTTGAGCAGTTCTTC.